This TCR beta chain was found in a study of shared clonotypes between healthy human individuals (TCRdb year 2020). Broadly, across the study: Two women and a few men aged 18 to 49 years were included in the cohort. For each donor, CD4 naive and CD4 memory were each run on three plates, CD8 naive on two plates, and CD8 memory on one plate. Between about 0.85 and 8.9 billion PBMCs per donor were obtained by leukapheresis. To increase sequencing depth and limit assay-specific biases, TCR repertoire library preparation and sequencing were carried out by different laboratories using diverse techniques. To estimate repertoire size and how much clonotypes are shared between individuals, the study performed deep sequencing of blood TCR repertoires from 4 to 6 healthy adults. The study at large found these results: Sharing across several donors was observed for 4.5% to 6.5% of naive CD4, about 3.2% of naive CD8, over 2% of memory CD4, and about 0.39% of memory CD8 clonotypes. Clonotypes shared by all four sorted-subset donors showed higher generation probabilities than non-shared clonotypes. Based on pairwise subsampling, the degree of clonotype sharing among donors was expected to be affected by sequencing depth. Sampling was restricted to blood, and TCR repertoires in tissues likely differ from the TCR repertoires found in blood. Estimated clonotype richness was generally larger for naive than for memory subsets. The small number of donors limited the genetic and exposure-history diversity represented. Incomplete sequencing was indicated by rarefaction of sorted-subset datasets, despite the large sequencing depth.

V is cut by 4 bases and J by 4 bases, and the space between the germline ends is 11 bases. From a lookup of the germline V gene, CDR1 and CDR2 are MNHNS and SASEGT. Measured from the cysteine to the phenylalanine, the CDR3 is 14 residues long. Only the CDR3 part of the read is kept: 42 bases, read in frame from the first base. Using the deep immunoSEQ assay, TCR CDR3 regions were amplified from genomic DNA by multiplex PCR. For each cell subset, the extracted genomic DNA was distributed evenly across all wells of several immunoSEQ 96-well plates, and each plate served as one replicate. For sorted subsets, each replicate PCR was loaded with roughly 200 ng genomic DNA, equivalent to 25,000 to 35,000 T cell genomes. Purified libraries were quantified with a Qubit 3.0 fluorometer, sized on a Bioanalyzer 2100, and re-quantified with the KAPA Library Quantification kit. Each immunoSEQ 96-well plate was sequenced on its own single-read 150-cycle Illumina NextSeq 550 flow cell. The original methods were these. Because the immunoSEQ output included only junctional sequences and no quality scores, the filtering could not be the same as the filtering used for full-length reads. Sequences were annotated with PyIR, a Python wrapper for IgBLAST v1.9, and V/J genes and CDR3 were assigned using IMGT germline references. Reads were filtered out if the reads had weak V/J assignments (E-value above 1e-6), no CDR3, stop codons, out-of-frame junctions, or ambiguous translated residues. V3J clonotypes were defined as sequences sharing an identical inferred V gene, J gene, and CDR3 amino acid sequence. To compute the percentage overlap between repertoires, the number of shared unique clonotypes was divided by the size of the smaller repertoire. Richness of each repertoire was evaluated using RTK rarefaction, the Chao1 estimator, and Recon v2.1 estimates of unobserved clonotypes. Generation probabilities for all TCRbeta clonotypes obtained by the gDNA method from four donors were computed using OLGA. TCRdb provides this immuneACCESS table in a form limited to in-frame rearrangements. Some clones are lacking; in checked studies, under half of them reflect an unresolved V gene, and why the rest are absent is not known. D and trimming come from the DNA, and the V and J calls and clone size come from that table. This sample is represented by about 2.1 million clones; around 93% of them were singletons. In total, the top ten clones hold under 2% of the sample.

Points on this clone: Its target antigen remains unknown. No base quality information exists; no much larger clone differs at one position.

CD8 naive samples were obtained by positive selection for CCR7 among CD45RO-negative cells, yielding a CD45RA+CCR7+ population from which TemRA cells were excluded. The donors were healthy, HIV-negative adults with no recently reported acute infections or vaccinations. All donors were Caucasian adults living in Nashville, Tennessee, USA. Blood was obtained by leukapheresis, after which PBMCs were separated by Ficoll-Histopaque density gradient centrifugation and cryopreserved in liquid nitrogen vapor phase. Purity and quantity of every magnetically sorted T cell population were checked by analytical flow cytometry. From each sorted fraction, genomic DNA was isolated and quantified by UV absorbance on a Nanodrop 2000c.

This clonotype was obtained from a man in his late teens or twenties in good health. Some clones in this sample may be carry-over from other donors' samples. What was sequenced was naive CD8+ T cells from PBMCs. Explained via the paper, the cell subset or site label denotes: CD45RA+CCR7+. The rearranged chain carries TRBV6-1 and TRBJ2-1; 6 matching bases give a weak D call of TRBD1. CDR3 region: CASSAGGGYNEQFF. The DNA sequence is TGTGCCAGCAGTGCTGGGGGCGGTTACAATGAGCAGTTCTTC.